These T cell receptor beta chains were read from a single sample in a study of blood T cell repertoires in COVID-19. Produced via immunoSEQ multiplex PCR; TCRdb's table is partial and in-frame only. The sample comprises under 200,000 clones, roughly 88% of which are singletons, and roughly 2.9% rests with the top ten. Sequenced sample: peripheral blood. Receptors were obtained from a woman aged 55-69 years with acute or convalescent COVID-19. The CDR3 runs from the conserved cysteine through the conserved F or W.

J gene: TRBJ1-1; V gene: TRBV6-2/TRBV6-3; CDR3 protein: CASSLTGIMNTEAFF
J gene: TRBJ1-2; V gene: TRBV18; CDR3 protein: CASSPTTIDPGNTF
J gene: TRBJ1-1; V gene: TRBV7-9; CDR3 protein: CASSLGVLEAFF
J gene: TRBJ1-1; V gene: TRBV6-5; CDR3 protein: CASSLEGPTGRAFF
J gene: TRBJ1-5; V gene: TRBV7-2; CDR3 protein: CASSLAGASNQPQHF
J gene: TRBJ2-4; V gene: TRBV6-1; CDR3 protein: CASSEELSTATLAKNIQYF
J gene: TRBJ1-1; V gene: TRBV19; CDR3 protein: CASRIGQTPNTEAFF
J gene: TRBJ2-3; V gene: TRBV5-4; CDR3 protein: CASSLLGGEDTQYF
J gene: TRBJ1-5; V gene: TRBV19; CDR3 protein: CASAPGQGAHQPQHF
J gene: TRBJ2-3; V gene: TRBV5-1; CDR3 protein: CASSVGLATDTQYF
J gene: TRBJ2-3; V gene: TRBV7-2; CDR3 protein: CASRSGTGTDTQYF
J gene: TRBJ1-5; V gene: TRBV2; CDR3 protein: CASSIGQTLGQPQHF
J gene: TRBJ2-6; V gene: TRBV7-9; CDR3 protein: CASSFWTGSSGANVLTF
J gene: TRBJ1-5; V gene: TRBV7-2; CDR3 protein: CASSLPGQGVRPQHF